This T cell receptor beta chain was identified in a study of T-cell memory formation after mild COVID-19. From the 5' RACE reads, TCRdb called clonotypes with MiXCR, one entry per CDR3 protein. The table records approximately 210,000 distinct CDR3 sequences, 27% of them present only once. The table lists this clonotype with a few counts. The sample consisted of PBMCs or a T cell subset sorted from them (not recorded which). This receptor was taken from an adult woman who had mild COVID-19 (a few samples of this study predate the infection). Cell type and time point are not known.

This CDR3 reads CASSVGVAMGQYF. As DNA, the CDR3 is TGTGCCAGCAGTGTGGGGGTCGCCATGGGCCAGTACTTC. The V and J genes are TRBV25-1 and TRBJ2-5; the D call may be TRBD1 or TRBD2 (5 bases each). Trimming removed 4 bases from V and 10 bases from J, with 16 bases in between. CDR3 length equals 13 residues. The germline gives CDR1 MGHDK, CDR2 SYGVNS.